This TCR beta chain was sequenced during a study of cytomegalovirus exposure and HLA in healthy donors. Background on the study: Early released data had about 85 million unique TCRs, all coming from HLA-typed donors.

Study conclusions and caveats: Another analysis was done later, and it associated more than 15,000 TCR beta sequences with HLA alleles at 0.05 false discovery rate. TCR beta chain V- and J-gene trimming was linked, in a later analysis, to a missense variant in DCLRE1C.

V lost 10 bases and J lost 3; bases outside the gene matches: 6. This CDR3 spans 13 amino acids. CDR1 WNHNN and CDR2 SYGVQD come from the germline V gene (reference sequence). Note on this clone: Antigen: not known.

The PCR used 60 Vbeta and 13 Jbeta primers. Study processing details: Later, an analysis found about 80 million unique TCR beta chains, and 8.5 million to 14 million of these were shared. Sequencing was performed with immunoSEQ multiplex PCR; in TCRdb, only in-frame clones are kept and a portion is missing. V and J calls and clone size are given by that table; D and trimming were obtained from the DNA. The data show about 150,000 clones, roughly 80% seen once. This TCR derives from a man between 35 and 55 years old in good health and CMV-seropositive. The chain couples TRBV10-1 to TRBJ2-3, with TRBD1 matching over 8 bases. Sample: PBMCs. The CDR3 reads CATSTGGTDTQYF. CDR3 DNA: TGCGCCACTTCAACAGGGGGGACAGATACGCAGTATTTT.